This TCR beta chain comes out of a study of shared clonotypes between healthy human individuals (dated by TCRdb to the early 2020s). Concerning the study at large: A couple of women and three men aged 18 to 49 years were included in the cohort. Per donor, leukapheresis produced somewhere between about 0.85 and 10 billion PBMCs. To estimate repertoire size and how much clonotypes are shared between individuals, the study performed deep sequencing of blood TCR repertoires from a few healthy adults. To increase sequencing depth and limit assay-specific biases, different laboratories used diverse techniques to prepare libraries and sequence TCR repertoires. For each donor, CD4 naive and CD4 memory were each run on three plates, CD8 naive on two plates, and CD8 memory on one plate. Study-level results and caveats: Compared with non-shared clonotypes, clonotypes shared by all four sorted-subset donors had higher generation probabilities. Pairwise subsampling led to the expectation that sequencing depth would affect the degree of clonotype sharing among donors. Incomplete sequencing was indicated by rarefaction of sorted-subset datasets, despite the large sequencing depth. Estimated clonotype richness was generally larger for naive than for memory subsets. Only blood was sampled, and tissue TCR repertoires likely differ from those in blood. When a handful of donors were compared, the shared fraction of clonotypes was around 5% for naive CD4, around 3.6% for naive CD8, roughly 2.3% for memory CD4, and 0.3% to 0.5% for memory CD8. Because the study included a small number of donors, the genetic and exposure-history diversity represented was limited.

Using the deep immunoSEQ assay, TCR CDR3 regions were amplified from genomic DNA by multiplex PCR. Genomic DNA extracted from each cell subset was distributed evenly over all wells of several immunoSEQ 96-well plates, and each plate served as one replicate. For sorted subsets, each replicate PCR was loaded with 200 ng genomic DNA, equivalent to 25,000 to 35,000 T cell genomes. Purified libraries were quantified with a Qubit 3.0 fluorometer, sized on a Bioanalyzer 2100, and re-quantified with the KAPA Library Quantification kit. Each immunoSEQ 96-well plate was sequenced on its own single-read 150-cycle Illumina NextSeq 550 flow cell. Regarding the original processing steps: Because the immunoSEQ output included only junctional sequences and no quality scores, the filtering could not be the same as the filtering used for full-length reads. To assign V/J genes and CDR3, sequences were annotated using PyIR, a Python wrapper for IgBLAST v1.9, with IMGT germline references. Any read was removed if the V/J assignment was weak (E-value above 1e-6), the CDR3 was missing, or the read contained stop codons, out-of-frame junctions, or ambiguous translated residues. A V3J clonotype was defined by an identical inferred V gene, J gene, and CDR3 amino acid sequence. Percentage overlap between repertoires was calculated by dividing the number of shared unique clonotypes by the size of the smaller repertoire. RTK rarefaction, the Chao1 estimator, and Recon v2.1 estimates of unobserved clonotypes were used to assess repertoire richness. Generation probabilities for all TCRbeta clonotypes obtained by the gDNA method from a handful of donors were computed using OLGA. The clones in this table, taken by TCRdb from immuneACCESS, are in-frame only. Not every clone is retained; where verified, under half of the shortfall comes from an unresolved V gene, and the cause of the rest is unknown. The DNA gave D and trimming, while V, J and clone size come from that table. The sample data list a few million clones, and around 93% of these were observed just once. The ten biggest clones cover 0.3% to 0.45% of the sample.

With respect to this clone: Its antigen is unknown. It has no much larger one-base neighbor in the sample; base qualities were not kept.

Donors were healthy HIV-negative adults with no recently reported acute infections or vaccinations. Every donor was a Caucasian adult living in Nashville, Tennessee, USA. CD4+ T cells were enriched by magnetic negative selection, after which naive cells were positively selected on CD45RA and the negative fraction was taken as the memory subset. Blood was collected by leukapheresis, and PBMCs were isolated by Ficoll-Histopaque density gradient centrifugation and then cryopreserved in liquid nitrogen vapor phase. Analytical flow cytometry was used to check the purity and quantity of each magnetically sorted T cell population. Genomic DNA was isolated from every sorted fraction and measured by UV absorbance on a Nanodrop 2000c. Relative to germline, V is 6 bases shorter and J is 2 bases shorter, with 11 bases between their ends. From a lookup of the germline V gene, CDR1 and CDR2 are MNHEY and SVGAGI. Its CDR3 holds 14 amino acids, cysteine through phenylalanine. Only the CDR3 DNA stays, 42 bases, in frame from base 1.

The chain joins TRBV6-5 to TRBJ2-1; a confident D gene designation cannot be given. This receptor was obtained from a man younger than 35 in good health. Some clones in this sample may be carry-over from other donors' samples. Sample: naive CD4+ T cells from PBMCs. The sample's cell subset or site label is to be understood as: CD45RA+ positively selected. The DNA is TGTGCCAGCAGCAGGAGTACCGCCTACAATGAGCAGTTCTTC. It translates to CASSRSTAYNEQFF.